This T cell receptor beta chain was profiled in a study of cytomegalovirus exposure and HLA in healthy donors. General study findings and limits: Upon later analysis, TCR association rates were observed to vary by HLA locus, being highest for DRB1 and lowest for HLA-C.

Trimming removed 4 bases from V and 7 bases from J; junction bases left unmatched: 4. CDR1 is SGHNT, CDR2 YYREEE, per germline (reference sequence). This CDR3 is built from 12 residues. Both 60 Vbeta primers and 13 Jbeta primers went into the PCR. The table came from immunoSEQ multiplex PCR; TCRdb's copy has only in-frame clones and leaves some out. The sample gives around 100,000 clones, around 75% of which show up once; roughly 0.92% is in the top ten. A remark on this clone: The antigen is unknown.

This sequence originates from a woman aged 25 to 39 in good health and CMV-seronegative. The chain carries TRBV5-4 and TRBJ1-2, with 7 nucleotides matching TRBD1. Material for sequencing was PBMCs. The CDR3 is CASSQDRSGYTF. In nucleotides, the CDR3 is TGTGCCAGCAGCCAGGACAGGTCTGGCTACACCTTC.